This T cell receptor beta chain was recovered during a study of cytomegalovirus exposure and HLA in healthy donors. Whole-study context: A previous analysis identified around 120 million unique TCR beta sequences derived from some 200 million T cells. General observations from the study: Later, an analysis showed that TCR beta chains associated with HLA were more clonally expanded than others that were equally common. TCR beta V segments were, for the most part, productive about 87% or about 30% of the time in an earlier analysis.

Trimming removed 6 bases from V and 1 base from J; junction bases left unmatched: 7. In germline, CDR1 is SNHLY, CDR2 FYNNEI. The CDR3 has 16 amino acids. 60 Vbeta and 13 Jbeta primers were used in PCR. Sequenced by immunoSEQ multiplex PCR; TCRdb stores in-frame clones only, minus some. The sample has 85,000 to 95,000 clones; under 80% are singletons. In its sample, this clone was seen a few times. No antigen is known for it. Input material: PBMCs. The V and J genes are TRBV2 and TRBJ2-2; TRBD2 matches 8 bases. The receptor's source is a man under 40 in good health and CMV-seropositive. For the CDR3, the DNA is TGTGCCAGCAGAACGCGCGGGGGGTGGAACACCGGGGAGCTGTTTTTT. This sequence encodes CASRTRGGWNTGELFF.